This entry concerns a single T cell receptor (beta chain). The data originate from a study of OX40 agonist ivuxolimab in advanced cancers. Deletions cut 6 bases from V and 1 base from J, with 15 bases between. Germline CDR1 and CDR2: MDHEN and SYDVKM. This CDR3 is 15 amino acids long. Sequencing used immunoSEQ multiplex PCR; TCRdb keeps in-frame clones, though not all of them. The repertoire has around 60,000 clones, around 93% of them found once; the top ten carry about 13%. The TCR was taken from an adult with an advanced solid tumor such as melanoma, head and neck, liver or kidney cancer. V usage is TRBV28 and J usage is TRBJ1-1, with D perhaps matching TRBD1 (5 bases). The source was CD4+ or CD8+ T cells sorted from blood, collected in a trial of the OX40 agonist ivuxolimab. The CDR3: CASRSDTGTNTEAFF. CDR3 bases: TGTGCCAGCAGAAGTGATACAGGAACGAACACTGAAGCTTTCTTT.